This section outlines one TCR beta chain sequence together with its context. Antigen unknown. In the PCR, 60 Vbeta and 13 Jbeta primers were used. Clones were read by immunoSEQ multiplex PCR, and TCRdb kept only the in-frame ones, dropping some. There are roughly 90,000 clones in the sample; 80% occur only once, and around 2% lies in the top ten. The trim removed 5 bases at V and 3 bases at J, leaving 5 bases unmatched. The CDR3 has 14 amino acids. From germline, CDR1 is LNHDA and CDR2 SQIVND (reference sequence). These data come from a study of cytomegalovirus exposure and HLA in healthy donors. General study findings and limits: Researchers counted around 160 TCR beta chains as cytomegalovirus-associated. TRBV6-2, TRBV6-3 and some other V segments were unresolvable in 87-base-pair reads. Association of a missense DCLRE1C variant with TCR beta V- and J-gene trimming was reported in a later analysis.

The gene calls are TRBV19 and TRBJ2-3, with 7 bases aligning to TRBD1. This clonotype was sampled from a man in his late teens or twenties in good health and CMV-seronegative. The sample taken for sequencing was PBMCs. The CDR3 loop reads CASSLVQGTDTQYF. DNA of the CDR3: TGTGCCAGTAGTTTAGTACAGGGGACAGATACGCAGTATTTT.